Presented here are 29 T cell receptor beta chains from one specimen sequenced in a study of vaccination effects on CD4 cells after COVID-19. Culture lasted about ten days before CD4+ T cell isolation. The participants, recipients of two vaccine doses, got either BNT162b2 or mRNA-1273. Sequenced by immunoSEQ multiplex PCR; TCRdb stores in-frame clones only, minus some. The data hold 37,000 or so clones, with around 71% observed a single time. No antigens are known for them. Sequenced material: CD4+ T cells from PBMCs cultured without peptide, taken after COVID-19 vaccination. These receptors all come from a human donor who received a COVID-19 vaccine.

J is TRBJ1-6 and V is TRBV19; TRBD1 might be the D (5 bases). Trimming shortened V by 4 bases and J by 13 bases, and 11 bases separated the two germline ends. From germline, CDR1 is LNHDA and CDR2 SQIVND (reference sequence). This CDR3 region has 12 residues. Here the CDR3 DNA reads TGTGCCAGTAGTACAGGGATCCGGCCCCTCCACTTT. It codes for CASSTGIRPLHF.

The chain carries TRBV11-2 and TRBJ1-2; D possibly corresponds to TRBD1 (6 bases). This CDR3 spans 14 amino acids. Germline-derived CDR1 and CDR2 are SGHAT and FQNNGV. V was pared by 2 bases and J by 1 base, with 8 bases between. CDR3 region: CASSLSGVNYGYTF. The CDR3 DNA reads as TGTGCCAGCAGCTTATCAGGGGTTAACTATGGCTACACCTTC.

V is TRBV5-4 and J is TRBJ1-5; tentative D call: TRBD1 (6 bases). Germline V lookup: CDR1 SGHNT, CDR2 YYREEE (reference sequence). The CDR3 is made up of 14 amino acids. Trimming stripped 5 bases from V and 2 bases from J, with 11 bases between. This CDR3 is CASSYGGGNQPQHF. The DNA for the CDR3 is TGTGCCAGCAGTTATGGGGGCGGCAATCAGCCCCAGCATTTT.

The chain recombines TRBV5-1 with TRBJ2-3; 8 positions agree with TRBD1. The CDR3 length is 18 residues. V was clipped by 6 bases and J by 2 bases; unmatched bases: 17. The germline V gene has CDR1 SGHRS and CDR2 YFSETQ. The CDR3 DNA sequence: TGCGCCAGCAAACTACTAAGCCGGGACAGGAGTTACACAGATACGCAGTATTTT. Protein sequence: CASKLLSRDRSYTDTQYF.

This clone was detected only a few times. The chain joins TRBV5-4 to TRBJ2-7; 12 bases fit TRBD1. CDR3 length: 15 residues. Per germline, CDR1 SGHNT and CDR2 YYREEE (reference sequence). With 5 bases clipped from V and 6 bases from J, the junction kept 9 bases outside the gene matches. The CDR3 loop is CASRRGQGARGEQYF. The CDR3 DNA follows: TGTGCCAGCAGACGGGGACAGGGGGCGAGGGGCGAGCAGTACTTC.

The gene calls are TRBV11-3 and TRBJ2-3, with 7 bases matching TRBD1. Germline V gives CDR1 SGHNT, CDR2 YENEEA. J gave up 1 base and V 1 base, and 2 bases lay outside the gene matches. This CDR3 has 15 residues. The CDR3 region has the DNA TGTGCCAGCAGCTTAGGACAGGGTGGCACAGATACGCAGTATTTT. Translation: CASSLGQGGTDTQYF.

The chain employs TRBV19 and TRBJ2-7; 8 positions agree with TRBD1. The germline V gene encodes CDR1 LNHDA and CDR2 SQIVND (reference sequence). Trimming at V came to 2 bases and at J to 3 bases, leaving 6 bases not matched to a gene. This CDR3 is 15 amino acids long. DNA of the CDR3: TGTGCCAGTAGTATAAGTTCAGGGGGCTACTACGAGCAGTACTTC. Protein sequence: CASSISSGGYYEQYF. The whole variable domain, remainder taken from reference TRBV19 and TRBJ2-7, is DGGITQSPKYLFRKEGQNVTLSCEQNLNHDAMYWYRQDPGQGLRLIYYSQIVNDFQKGDIAEGYSVSREKKESFPLTVTSAQKNPTAFYLCASSISSGGYYEQYFGPGTRLTVT.

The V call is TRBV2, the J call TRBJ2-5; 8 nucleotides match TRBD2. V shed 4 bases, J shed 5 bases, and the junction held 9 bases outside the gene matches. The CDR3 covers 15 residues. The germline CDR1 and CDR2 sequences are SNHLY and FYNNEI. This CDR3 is CASSVRQGGGETQYF. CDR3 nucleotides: TGTGCCAGCAGTGTGAGGCAGGGCGGGGGGGAGACCCAGTACTTC.

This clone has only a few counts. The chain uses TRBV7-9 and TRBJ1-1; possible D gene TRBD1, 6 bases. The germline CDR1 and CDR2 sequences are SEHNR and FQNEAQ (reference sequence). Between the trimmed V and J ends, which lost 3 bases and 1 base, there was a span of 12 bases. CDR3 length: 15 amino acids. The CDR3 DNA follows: TGTGCCAGCAGCTTTACAGGGATGGGGAACACTGAAGCTTTCTTT. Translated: CASSFTGMGNTEAFF.

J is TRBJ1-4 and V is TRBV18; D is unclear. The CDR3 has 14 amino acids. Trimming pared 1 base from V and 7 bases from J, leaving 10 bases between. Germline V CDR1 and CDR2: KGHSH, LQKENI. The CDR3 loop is CASSPRGLGEKLFF. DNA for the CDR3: TGTGCCAGCTCACCACGTGGGCTGGGTGAAAAACTGTTTTTT.

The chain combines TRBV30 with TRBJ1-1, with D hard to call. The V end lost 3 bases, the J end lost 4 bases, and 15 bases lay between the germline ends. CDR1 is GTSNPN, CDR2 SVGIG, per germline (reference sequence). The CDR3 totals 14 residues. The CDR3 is CAWSPSLFSTEAFF. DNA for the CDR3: TGTGCCTGGAGCCCCAGCCTATTTTCCACTGAAGCTTTCTTT.

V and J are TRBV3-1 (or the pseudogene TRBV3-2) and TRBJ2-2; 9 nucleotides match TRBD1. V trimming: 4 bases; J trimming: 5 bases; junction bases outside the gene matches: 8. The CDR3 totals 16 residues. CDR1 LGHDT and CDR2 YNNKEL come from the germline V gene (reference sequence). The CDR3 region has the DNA TGTGCCAGCAGCCTGAGGGGACAGGGTTGGACCGGGGAGCTGTTTTTT. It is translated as CASSLRGQGWTGELFF.

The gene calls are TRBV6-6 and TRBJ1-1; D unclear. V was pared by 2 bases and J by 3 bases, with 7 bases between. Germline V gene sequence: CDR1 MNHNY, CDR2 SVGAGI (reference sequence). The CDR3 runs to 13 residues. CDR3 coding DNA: TGTGCCAGCAGTTACAGAAGTTACACTGAAGCTTTCTTT. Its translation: CASSYRSYTEAFF.

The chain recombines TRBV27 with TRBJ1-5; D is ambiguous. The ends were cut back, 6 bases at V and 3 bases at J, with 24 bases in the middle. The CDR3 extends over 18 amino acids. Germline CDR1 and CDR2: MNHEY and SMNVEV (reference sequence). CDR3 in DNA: TGTGCCAGCAGACCGATTGTCTCAGTCCACGGACTCAATCAGCCCCAGCATTTT. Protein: CASRPIVSVHGLNQPQHF.

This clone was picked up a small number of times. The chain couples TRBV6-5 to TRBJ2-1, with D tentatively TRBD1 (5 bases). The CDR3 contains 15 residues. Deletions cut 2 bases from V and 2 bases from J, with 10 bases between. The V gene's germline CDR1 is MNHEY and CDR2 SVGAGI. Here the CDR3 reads CASSYEPGTYNEQFF. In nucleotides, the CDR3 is TGTGCCAGCAGTTACGAGCCAGGGACCTACAATGAGCAGTTCTTC.

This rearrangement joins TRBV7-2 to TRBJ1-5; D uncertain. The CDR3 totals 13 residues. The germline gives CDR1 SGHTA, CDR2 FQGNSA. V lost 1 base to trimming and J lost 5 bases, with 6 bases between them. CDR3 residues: CASSLEQHQPQHF. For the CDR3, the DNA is TGTGCCAGCAGCTTAGAACAGCATCAGCCCCAGCATTTT. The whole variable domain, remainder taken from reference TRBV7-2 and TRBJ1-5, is GAGVSQSPSNKVTEKGKDVELRCDPISGHTALYWYRQSLGQGLEFLIYFQGNSAPDKSGLPSDRFSAERTGGSVSTLTIQRTQQEDSAVYLCASSLEQHQPQHFGDGTRLSIL.

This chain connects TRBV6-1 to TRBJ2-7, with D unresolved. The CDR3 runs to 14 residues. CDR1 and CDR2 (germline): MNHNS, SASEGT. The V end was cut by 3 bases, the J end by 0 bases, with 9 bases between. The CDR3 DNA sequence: TGTGCCAGCAGTGAGCGAAGGCACTCCTACGAGCAGTACTTC. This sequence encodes CASSERRHSYEQYF.

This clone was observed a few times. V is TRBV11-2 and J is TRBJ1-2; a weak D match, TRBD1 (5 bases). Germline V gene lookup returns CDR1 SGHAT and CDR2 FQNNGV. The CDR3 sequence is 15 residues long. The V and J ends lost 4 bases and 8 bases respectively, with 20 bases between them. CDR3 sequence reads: CASSSLSRDGVGYTF. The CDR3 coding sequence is TGTGCCAGCAGCTCCCTGAGCCGGGACGGTGTAGGCTACACCTTC. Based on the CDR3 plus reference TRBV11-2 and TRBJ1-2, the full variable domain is EAGVAQSPRYKIIEKRQSVAFWCNPISGHATLYWYQQILGQGPKLLIQFQNNGVVDDSQLPKDRFSAERLKGVDSTLKIQPAKLEDSAVYLCASSSLSRDGVGYTFGSGTRLTVV.

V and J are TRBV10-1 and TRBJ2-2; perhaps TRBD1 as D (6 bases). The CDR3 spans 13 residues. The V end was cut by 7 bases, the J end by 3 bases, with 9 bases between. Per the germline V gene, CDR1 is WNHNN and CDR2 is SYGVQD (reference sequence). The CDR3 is CASMRGYTGELFF. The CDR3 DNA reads TGCGCCAGCATGAGGGGGTACACCGGGGAGCTGTTTTTT.

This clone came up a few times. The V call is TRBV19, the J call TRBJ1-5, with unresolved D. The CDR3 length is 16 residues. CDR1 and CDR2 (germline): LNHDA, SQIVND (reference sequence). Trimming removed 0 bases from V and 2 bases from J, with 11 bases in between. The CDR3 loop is CASSIEAGPGNQPQHF. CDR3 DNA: TGTGCCAGTAGTATAGAGGCAGGCCCGGGCAATCAGCCCCAGCATTTT. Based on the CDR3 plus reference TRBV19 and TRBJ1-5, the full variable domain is DGGITQSPKYLFRKEGQNVTLSCEQNLNHDAMYWYRQDPGQGLRLIYYSQIVNDFQKGDIAEGYSVSREKKESFPLTVTSAQKNPTAFYLCASSIEAGPGNQPQHFGDGTRLSIL.

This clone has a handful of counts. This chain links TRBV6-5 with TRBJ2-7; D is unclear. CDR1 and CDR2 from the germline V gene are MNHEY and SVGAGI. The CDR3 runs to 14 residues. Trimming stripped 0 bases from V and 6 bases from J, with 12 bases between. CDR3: CASSYSIIRAEQYF. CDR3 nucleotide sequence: TGTGCCAGCAGTTACTCGATCATCAGAGCCGAGCAGTACTTC.

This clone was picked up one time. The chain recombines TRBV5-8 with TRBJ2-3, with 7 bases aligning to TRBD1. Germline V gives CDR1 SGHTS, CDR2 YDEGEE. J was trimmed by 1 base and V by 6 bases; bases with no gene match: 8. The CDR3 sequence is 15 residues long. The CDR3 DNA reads TGTGCCAGCACCAAGGGGACAGCGGGCACAGATACGCAGTATTTT. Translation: CASTKGTAGTDTQYF. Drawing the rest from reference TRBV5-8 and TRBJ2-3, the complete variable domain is EAGVTQSPTHLIKTRGQQATLRCSPISGHTSVYWYQQALGLGLQFLLWYDEGEERNRGNFPPRFSGRQFPNYSSELNVNALELEDSALYLCASTKGTAGTDTQYFGPGTRLTVL.

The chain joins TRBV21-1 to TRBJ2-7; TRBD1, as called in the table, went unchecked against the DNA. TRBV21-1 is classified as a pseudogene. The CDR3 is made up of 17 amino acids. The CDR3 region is CASSPLPAGQNPYEQYF. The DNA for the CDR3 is TGTGCCAGCAGCCCGCTACCTGCGGGACAGAACCCATACGAGCAGTACTTC.

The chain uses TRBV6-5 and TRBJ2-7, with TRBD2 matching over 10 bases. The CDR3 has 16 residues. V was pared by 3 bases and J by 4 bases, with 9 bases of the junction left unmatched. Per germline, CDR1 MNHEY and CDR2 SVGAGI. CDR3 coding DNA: TGTGCCAGCAGTTATAGGGTTAGCGGGAGGCTTTACGAGCAGTACTTC. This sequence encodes CASSYRVSGRLYEQYF.

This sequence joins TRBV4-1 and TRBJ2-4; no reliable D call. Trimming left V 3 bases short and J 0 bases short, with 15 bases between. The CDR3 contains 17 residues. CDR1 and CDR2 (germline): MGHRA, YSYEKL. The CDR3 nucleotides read TGCGCCAGCAGCCAGTCGAACAAGGAAATAGCCAAAAACATTCAGTACTTC. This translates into CASSQSNKEIAKNIQYF.

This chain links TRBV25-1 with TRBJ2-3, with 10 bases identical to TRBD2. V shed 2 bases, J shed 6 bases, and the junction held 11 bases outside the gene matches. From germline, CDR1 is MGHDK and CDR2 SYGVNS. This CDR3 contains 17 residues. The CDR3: CASSEGAWGAGGDTQYF. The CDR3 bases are TGTGCCAGCAGTGAAGGGGCCTGGGGAGCGGGGGGGGATACGCAGTATTTT. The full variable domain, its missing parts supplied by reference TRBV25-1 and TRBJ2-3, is EADIYQTPRYLVIGTGKKITLECSQTMGHDKMYWYQQDPGMELHLIHYSYGVNSTEKGDLSSESTVSRIRTEHFPLTLESARPSHTSQYLCASSEGAWGAGGDTQYFGPGTRLTVL.

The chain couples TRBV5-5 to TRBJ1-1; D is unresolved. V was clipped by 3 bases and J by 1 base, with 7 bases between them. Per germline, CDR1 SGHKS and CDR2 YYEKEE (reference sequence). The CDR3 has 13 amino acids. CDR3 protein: CASSWGRNTEAFF. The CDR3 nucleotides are TGTGCCAGCAGCTGGGGAAGGAACACTGAAGCTTTCTTT. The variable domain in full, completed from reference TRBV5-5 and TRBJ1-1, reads DAGVTQSPTHLIKTRGQQVTLRCSPISGHKSVSWYQQVLGQGPQFIFQYYEKEERGRGNFPDRFSARQFPNYSSELNVNALLLGDSALYLCASSWGRNTEAFFGQGTRLTVV.

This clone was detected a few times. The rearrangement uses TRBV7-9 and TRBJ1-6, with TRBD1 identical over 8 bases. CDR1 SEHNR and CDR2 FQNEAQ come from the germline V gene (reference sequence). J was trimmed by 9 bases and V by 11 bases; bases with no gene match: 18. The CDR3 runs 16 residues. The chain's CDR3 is CAGGWSTGQVSSPLHF. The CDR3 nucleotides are TGTGCCGGGGGATGGTCGACGGGACAGGTTTCTTCACCCCTCCACTTT.

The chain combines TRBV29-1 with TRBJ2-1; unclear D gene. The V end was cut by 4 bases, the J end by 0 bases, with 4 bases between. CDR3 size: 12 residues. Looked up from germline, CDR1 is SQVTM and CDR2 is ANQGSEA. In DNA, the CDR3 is TGCAGCGTTGGACGCTCCTACAATGAGCAGTTCTTC. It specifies CSVGRSYNEQFF.